Shown below are 30 T cell receptor beta chains from a single sample sequenced in a study of blood T cell repertoires in COVID-19. Using immunoSEQ multiplex PCR, the repertoire was profiled, and TCRdb retains in-frame clones only, with some absent. The table records hundreds of thousands of clones, around 86% of them present only once. Sequences were obtained from peripheral blood. The receptors were gathered from a woman aged 25 to 39 with active or convalescent COVID-19.

The chain's CDR3 is CASSLGGRSGNTIYF. In DNA form, the CDR3 reads TGTGCCAGTAGCCTAGGGGGAAGGTCTGGAAACACCATATATTTT. V usage is TRBV19 and J usage is TRBJ1-3; D might be TRBD1 (6 bases). The germline V and J ends were trimmed by 6 bases and 1 base, with 13 bases remaining between them. This CDR3 has 15 amino acids. Germline V gene data show CDR1 as LNHDA and CDR2 as SQIVND (reference sequence).

The rearrangement links TRBV14 to TRBJ2-7; the match to TRBD1 covers 11 bases. Germline V CDR1 and CDR2: SGHDN, FVKESK. The V and J ends lost 4 bases and 4 bases, in that order; junction bases with no gene match: 9. This CDR3 contains 16 residues. The DNA of the CDR3 is TGTGCCAGCAGCCGATCCCCGGGACAGGGGGTGTACGAGCAGTACTTC. It translates to CASSRSPGQGVYEQYF.

This clone occurred once. The genes are TRBV3-1 (or the pseudogene TRBV3-2) and TRBJ1-4, with TRBD1 identical over 9 bases. Germline V gene sequence: CDR1 LGHDT, CDR2 YNNKEL (reference sequence). The V segment lost 4 bases and the J segment 0 bases; nucleotides outside the gene matches: 12. The CDR3 is made up of 19 amino acids. The CDR3 here is CASSPTPRTGVTTNEKLFF. The CDR3 region has the DNA TGTGCCAGCAGCCCCACGCCGAGGACAGGGGTCACAACTAATGAAAAACTGTTTTTT.

This rearrangement joins TRBV2 to TRBJ1-2; TRBD1 agrees at 10 bases. The length of the CDR3 is 14 residues. Trimming cost V 8 bases and J 8 bases; bases outside gene matches: 11. CDR1 is SNHLY and CDR2 is FYNNEI in the germline V gene. DNA for the CDR3: TGTGCCAGCTCCCGGGACAGGGGTTCTTCCGGCTACACCTTC. This translates into CASSRDRGSSGYTF.

The genes are TRBV5-6 and TRBJ2-2, with 8 bases fitting TRBD2. Germline trimming cut 1 base from V and 5 bases from J; bases unmatched to any gene: 10. This CDR3 has 17 amino acids. The germline V gene encodes CDR1 SGHDT and CDR2 YYEEEE. CDR3 amino acids: CASSLPGLGFETGELFF. The CDR3 nucleotides read TGTGCCAGCAGCTTGCCGGGACTAGGGTTTGAGACCGGGGAGCTGTTTTTT.

The chain joins TRBV10-3 to TRBJ2-3; tentatively, D is TRBD2 (6 bases). The V gene's germline CDR1 is ENHRY and CDR2 SYGVKD. The CDR3 totals 14 residues. V was clipped by 4 bases and J by 5 bases, with 13 bases between them. The DNA for the CDR3 is TGTGCCATCAGTGGGCAGGAGGGAGGAGATACGCAGTATTTT. This sequence encodes CAISGQEGGDTQYF.

The chain is built from TRBV2 and TRBJ2-5; 7 bases agree with TRBD1. In germline, CDR1 is SNHLY, CDR2 FYNNEI. There are 13 residues in the CDR3. V shed 6 bases, J shed 2 bases, and the junction held 3 bases outside the gene matches. The CDR3 is CASSGTEQETQYF. The CDR3 DNA follows: TGTGCCAGCAGCGGGACAGAGCAAGAGACCCAGTACTTC.

This chain uses TRBV5-4 with TRBJ1-2; D is unclear. CDR1 and CDR2 from the germline V gene are SGHNT and YYREEE (reference sequence). CDR3 length: 11 residues. Trimming cost V 4 bases and J 5 bases, with 6 bases left between them. The CDR3 nucleotides read TGTGCCAGCAGCAGCGGATATGGCTACACCTTC. Protein: CASSSGYGYTF.

This clone was seen a few times. The V gene is TRBV11-1, the J gene TRBJ2-7, with TRBD2 matching 9 bases. The CDR3 sequence is 15 residues long. Germline V gene sequence: CDR1 SGHAT, CDR2 FQDESV (reference sequence). The V segment lost 7 bases and the J segment 0 bases; nucleotides outside the gene matches: 7. CDR3 protein: CASKPAGGSSYEQYF. The CDR3, as DNA: TGTGCCAGCAAACCAGCGGGAGGTAGCTCCTACGAGCAGTACTTC.

The chain links TRBV6-5 to TRBJ1-2, with TRBD1 as a possible D gene (6 bases). This CDR3 has 15 residues. Germline loops: CDR1 MNHEY, CDR2 SVGAGI. Trimming removed 4 bases from V and 4 bases from J, with 16 bases in between. This CDR3 reads CASSSGVIRGYGYTF. CDR3 bases: TGTGCCAGCAGTTCAGGGGTCATCCGGGGCTATGGCTACACCTTC.

This clone was seen once. The chain recombines TRBV25-1 with TRBJ1-2; D uncertain. Germline values: CDR1 MGHDK, CDR2 SYGVNS. V was trimmed by 2 bases and J by 0 bases, leaving 7 bases between them. This CDR3 contains 14 residues. CDR3 loop: CASSEAGANYGYTF. The CDR3 DNA follows: TGTGCCAGCAGTGAAGCAGGCGCTAACTATGGCTACACCTTC.

The chain recombines TRBV5-4 with TRBJ2-6; 8 bases are shared with TRBD1. J gave up 0 bases and V 3 bases, and 5 bases lay outside the gene matches. The CDR3 is 17 amino acids. Germline values: CDR1 SGHNT, CDR2 YYREEE (reference sequence). This chain's CDR3 is CASSSGTGSSGANVLTF. The CDR3 nucleotides are TGTGCCAGCAGCTCCGGGACAGGTAGCTCTGGGGCCAACGTCCTGACTTTC.

This sequence joins TRBV5-5 and TRBJ1-3; TRBD1 agrees at 11 bases. Trimming removed 4 bases from V and 4 bases from J; junction bases left unmatched: 13. The germline CDR1 and CDR2 sequences are SGHKS and YYEKEE (reference sequence). CDR3 length: 18 amino acids. The CDR3 protein is CASSHPPEDRGQGNTIYF. CDR3 nucleotide sequence: TGTGCCAGCAGCCACCCCCCCGAGGACAGGGGGCAAGGAAACACCATATATTTT. The variable domain in full, completed from reference TRBV5-5 and TRBJ1-3, reads DAGVTQSPTHLIKTRGQQVTLRCSPISGHKSVSWYQQVLGQGPQFIFQYYEKEERGRGNFPDRFSARQFPNYSSELNVNALLLGDSALYLCASSHPPEDRGQGNTIYFGEGSWLTVV.

About this clone: The sample holds other DNA sequences that translate to the same CDR3. J is TRBJ2-7 and V is TRBV18; 10 bases fit TRBD1. J lost 3 bases, V lost 3 bases, and 2 bases had no gene match. The CDR3 extends over 14 amino acids. Germline V gives CDR1 KGHSH, CDR2 LQKENI. CDR3 sequence (DNA): TGTGCCAGCTCACCGGACAGGGGGAGCTACGAGCAGTACTTC. Its translation is CASSPDRGSYEQYF.

As to this clone: This sample also contains other DNA sequences that code for the same CDR3. This chain connects TRBV19 to TRBJ2-2; 7 bases align to TRBD2. With 1 base clipped from V and 1 base from J, the junction kept 0 bases outside the gene matches. The CDR3 sequence is 15 residues long. Germline-derived CDR1 and CDR2 are LNHDA and SQIVND (reference sequence). The CDR3 DNA follows: TGTGCCAGTAGTATAGCTAGCGGGAACACCGGGGAGCTGTTTTTT. Translating it yields CASSIASGNTGELFF. The full variable domain, rest sourced from reference TRBV19 and TRBJ2-2, is DGGITQSPKYLFRKEGQNVTLSCEQNLNHDAMYWYRQDPGQGLRLIYYSQIVNDFQKGDIAEGYSVSREKKESFPLTVTSAQKNPTAFYLCASSIASGNTGELFFGEGSRLTVL.

The chain joins TRBV6-5 to TRBJ2-3, with D uncertain. With 1 base removed from V and 6 bases from J, the gap between germline ends came to 11 bases. Germline CDR1 is MNHEY and CDR2 is SVGAGI. CDR3 length: 14 amino acids. CDR3 sequence (DNA): TGTGCCAGCAGTTACTGGCAGCGTTCTGATACGCAGTATTTT. Translation: CASSYWQRSDTQYF.

The J gene is TRBJ2-1, the V gene TRBV2; TRBD2 matches 14 bases. The CDR3 runs to 16 residues. The V and J ends lost 4 bases and 5 bases, in that order; junction bases with no gene match: 4. Germline CDR1 SNHLY, CDR2 FYNNEI. The CDR3 DNA is TGTGCCAGCAGTGGACTAGCGGGAGGGTGGAACAATGAGCAGTTCTTC. It codes for CASSGLAGGWNNEQFF.

The chain recombines TRBV3-1 (or the pseudogene TRBV3-2) with TRBJ2-3; 7 nucleotides align to TRBD1. The CDR3 sequence is 14 residues long. Germline lookup yields CDR1 LGHDT and CDR2 YNNKEL (reference sequence). J lost 3 bases, V lost 4 bases, and 4 bases had no gene match. The CDR3 DNA is TGTGCCAGCAGCCCGGGACAGTATACAGATACGCAGTATTTT. Translation: CASSPGQYTDTQYF.

V gene TRBV11-1 combines with J gene TRBJ2-7; D perhaps matches TRBD1 (5 bases). V gave up 2 bases and J gave up 6 bases, with 8 bases separating them. In germline, CDR1 is SGHAT, CDR2 FQDESV (reference sequence). There are 12 residues in the CDR3. The CDR3 nucleotides read TGTGCCAGCAGCTTACCAGGGCCCGAGCAGTACTTC. It encodes CASSLPGPEQYF.

The chain is built from TRBV5-4 and TRBJ2-5; 8 nucleotides line up with TRBD1. Trimming took 4 bases from V and 3 from J; bases not matched to a gene: 14. The CDR3 covers 17 residues. Germline-derived CDR1 and CDR2 are SGHNT and YYREEE (reference sequence). DNA for the CDR3: TGTGCCAGCAGCCTCCCAGCAGGGGGCGAAATTGAAGAGACCCAGTACTTC. Translation gives CASSLPAGGEIEETQYF.

In DNA, the CDR3 is TGTGCCAGCAGACCCGCGCCGGGACAGGAACTTTCAAGTAGCTCCTACAATGAGCAGTTCTTC. This encodes CASRPAPGQELSSSSYNEQFF. The chain combines TRBV27 with TRBJ2-1, with 8 bases identical to TRBD1. In germline, CDR1 is MNHEY, CDR2 SMNVEV (reference sequence). CDR3 length: 21 residues. V lost 6 bases to trimming and J lost 0 bases; unmatched junction nucleotides: 22.

In this sample, this clone turned up once. This chain links TRBV6-2 or TRBV6-3 with TRBJ1-5, with D maybe TRBD1 (5 bases). The CDR3 is 16 amino acids. Germline V gives CDR1 MNHEY, CDR2 SVGEGT. With 0 bases removed from V and 6 bases from J, the gap between germline ends came to 15 bases. The DNA of the CDR3 is TGTGCCAGCAGTTACTCGGAATTCAGGGAAAGTCAGCCCCAGCATTTT. Amino acid sequence: CASSYSEFRESQPQHF.

This chain connects TRBV5-4 to TRBJ2-3; D uncertain. V lost 4 bases and J 2 bases, leaving 5 bases between the germline ends. The CDR3 sequence is 12 residues long. Germline lookup yields CDR1 SGHNT and CDR2 YYREEE (reference sequence). The CDR3 reads CASSRYTDTQYF. The CDR3 DNA sequence: TGTGCCAGCAGCCGTTACACAGATACGCAGTATTTT.

The genes are TRBV7-7 and TRBJ2-7; D is perhaps TRBD1 (6 bases). CDR1 SSHAT and CDR2 FNYEAQ come from the germline V gene (reference sequence). Trimming took off 2 bases at V and 6 bases at J, with 11 bases between the two ends. There are 13 residues in the CDR3. This chain's CDR3 is CASSLTGRLEQYF. CDR3 bases: TGTGCCAGCAGCTTAACAGGGCGGCTCGAGCAGTACTTC.

The CDR3 nucleotides are TGTGCCAGCAGTGAAGCAGACAGGTTGGGCAATGAGCAGTTCTTC. Encoded protein: CASSEADRLGNEQFF. The rearrangement joins TRBV6-1 to TRBJ2-1, with a possible D match to TRBD1 (6 bases). The germline gives CDR1 MNHNS, CDR2 SASEGT. This CDR3 spans 15 amino acids. V was shortened by 0 bases and J by 6 bases, with 12 bases between the two germline ends.

The rearrangement joins TRBV14 to TRBJ2-1, with TRBD2 matching over 10 bases. V lost 6 bases and J lost 9; bases outside the gene matches: 5. This CDR3 comprises 13 residues. Germline V CDR1 and CDR2: SGHDN, FVKESK. The chain's CDR3 is CASSTSGAIEQFF. CDR3 nucleotide sequence: TGTGCCAGCAGTACTAGCGGGGCTATTGAGCAGTTCTTC.

CDR3 in amino acids: CASISNQAGSSYNEQFF. CDR3 DNA: TGTGCCAGTATCTCTAACCAAGCGGGGAGCTCCTACAATGAGCAGTTCTTC. The V gene is TRBV19, the J gene TRBJ2-1, with 7 bases matching TRBD2. Germline V gives CDR1 LNHDA, CDR2 SQIVND (reference sequence). V shed 7 bases, J shed 0 bases, and the junction held 12 bases outside the gene matches. CDR3 length: 17 residues.

V and J are TRBV5-4 and TRBJ1-2; D call uncertain. Germline CDR1 is SGHNT and CDR2 is YYREEE (reference sequence). CDR3 size: 15 residues. V was shortened by 4 bases and J by 4 bases, with 17 bases between the two germline ends. DNA of the CDR3: TGTGCCAGCAGCCCCGGGAGCCCCTGGGGCTATGGCTACACCTTC. Translation gives CASSPGSPWGYGYTF.

This clone was seen a few times. The rearrangement joins TRBV7-2 to TRBJ1-6; possible D gene TRBD1, 5 bases. CDR1 and CDR2 (germline): SGHTA, FQGNSA. Trimming left V 2 bases short and J 11 bases short, with 10 bases between. The CDR3 extends over 13 amino acids. In DNA form, the CDR3 reads TGTGCCAGCAGCTTATCAGGGATCCCACCCCTCCACTTT. Its protein product is CASSLSGIPPLHF.

The J gene is TRBJ2-1, the V gene TRBV4-1; D is possibly TRBD2 (6 bases). The CDR3 runs to 16 residues. Germline values: CDR1 MGHRA, CDR2 YSYEKL. V was shortened by 3 bases and J by 9 bases, with 21 bases between the two germline ends. The CDR3 region is CASSQAGKGPFSEQFF. In DNA, the CDR3 is TGCGCCAGCAGCCAGGCGGGGAAGGGACCCTTTAGTGAGCAGTTCTTC.